A single TCR beta chain is shown here with its context. Its specificity is unknown. This sample is part of a study of CD8+CD57+ T cells in acquired aplastic anemia. General study results and limits: Patients and controls shared approximately 30 CD8+ CDR3 sequences, highly expressed in patients.

Genomic DNA, the template, was used for profiling of the TCR beta VDJ and CDR3. TCRdb recomputed calls from the reads with MiXCR, one row per CDR3 protein. The repertoire holds hundreds of thousands of distinct CDR3 sequences, with approximately 55% as singletons. This TCR was recovered from a human donor with severe aplastic anemia or a healthy control (not recorded which). What was sequenced was sorted CD4+, CD8+, or CD8+CD57+ T cells (not recorded which) from PBMCs.

The DNA of the CDR3 is TGTGCCACCAGCAAAATTTTAGACAGTTCCAAAAACATTCAGTACTTC. Its translation: CATSKILDSSKNIQYF. The chain links TRBV15 to TRBJ2-4, with TRBD1 as a possible D gene (5 bases). V lost 4 bases, J lost 2 bases, and 15 bases lay in between. CDR1 is LNHNV, CDR2 YYDKDF, per germline (reference sequence). The CDR3 totals 16 residues.